The 8 T cell receptor beta chains listed next were all sequenced from one sample in a study of T cells in Graves' hyperthyroidism and ophthalmopathy. It was RNA transcripts that yielded the amplified TCR beta CDR3 regions. TCR CDR3 underwent first-round RT-PCR with the HTBI primer set. TCRdb re-called the multiplex PCR reads with MiXCR, one entry per CDR3 protein. The sample includes 660,000 or so distinct CDR3 sequences, less than 25% seen only once; the top ten take 34%. Sequenced sample: blood. All receptors derive from a man younger than 40 with Graves' ophthalmopathy.

The J gene is TRBJ1-3, the V gene TRBV7-9; D gene unclear. V dropped 1 base and J dropped 0 bases, with 16 bases sitting between them. Germline assignment: CDR1 SEHNR and CDR2 FQNEAQ (reference sequence). CDR3 size: 18 residues. In DNA, the CDR3 is TGTGCCAGCAGCTTAGTAGAGGCACCGGTACCCTCTGGAAACACCATATATTTT. It specifies CASSLVEAPVPSGNTIYF. Using reference TRBV7-9 and TRBJ1-3 for the parts outside the CDR3, the full variable domain is DTGVSQNPRHKITKRGQNVTFRCDPISEHNRLYWYRQTLGQGPEFLTYFQNEAQLEKSRLLSDRFSAERPKGSFSTLEIQRTEQGDSAMYLCASSLVEAPVPSGNTIYFGEGSWLTVV.

This clonotype was seen a few times. V is TRBV5-6 and J is TRBJ1-2; TRBD1 might be the D (6 bases). Germline CDR1 is SGHDT and CDR2 is YYEEEE. This CDR3 contains 12 residues. V lost 7 bases and J 6 bases, leaving 13 bases between the germline ends. Here the CDR3 reads CASHTGKNGYTF. The CDR3 DNA follows: TGTGCCAGCCATACAGGGAAGAATGGCTACACCTTC.

CDR3 amino acids: CASGFFVGTNTEAFF. The CDR3 DNA sequence: TGTGCCAGCGGATTTTTTGTGGGGACGAACACTGAAGCTTTCTTT. The V gene is TRBV6-1, the J gene TRBJ1-1, with D perhaps matching TRBD1 (5 bases). The germline V and J ends were trimmed by 8 bases and 1 base, with 17 bases remaining between them. CDR3 length equals 15 residues. Germline V lookup: CDR1 MNHNS, CDR2 SASEGT.

This clonotype was seen at least ten times. The chain uses TRBV7-2 and TRBJ1-1; 12 bases are shared with TRBD1. V dropped 6 bases and J dropped 0; count of bases not matched to a gene: 8. Germline CDR1 reads SGHTA; CDR2 reads FQGNSA. The CDR3 has 17 amino acids. CDR3 DNA: TGTGCCAGCAGGGGGCGGGGACAGGGGGCCCTGAACACTGAAGCTTTCTTT. It encodes CASRGRGQGALNTEAFF.

This clonotype came up many times. The CDR3 protein is CASSPDRGGTEAFF. CDR3 DNA sequence: TGTGCCAGCAGCCCCGACAGGGGTGGAACTGAAGCTTTCTTT. The V gene is TRBV18, the J gene TRBJ1-1; 8 nucleotides match TRBD1. Germline loops: CDR1 KGHSH, CDR2 LQKENI. The CDR3 totals 14 residues. Trimming took 8 bases from V and 5 from J; bases not matched to a gene: 10.

The chain carries TRBV20-1 and TRBJ1-1, with D possibly being TRBD1 (5 bases). Deletions cut 4 bases from V and 1 base from J, with 13 bases between. The V gene's germline CDR1 is DFQATT and CDR2 SNEGSKA (reference sequence). The length of the CDR3 is 14 residues. The CDR3 reads CSATWRGSNTEAFF. CDR3 DNA: TGCAGTGCTACCTGGCGGGGGTCGAACACTGAAGCTTTCTTT.

This chain joins TRBV20-1 and TRBJ2-1, with D unresolved. The V end was cut by 3 bases, the J end by 4 bases, with 7 bases between. Germline CDR1 DFQATT, CDR2 SNEGSKA (reference sequence). This CDR3 has 12 residues. The DNA of the CDR3 is TGCAGTGCTAGCCTGAAATACAATGAGCAGTTCTTC. Encoded protein: CSASLKYNEQFF.

This clonotype was detected ten times or more. The chain combines TRBV28 with TRBJ1-1; 7 bases align to TRBD1. With 4 bases clipped from V and 1 base from J, the junction kept 6 bases outside the gene matches. The CDR3 covers 15 residues. Germline V CDR1 and CDR2: MDHEN, SYDVKM. For the CDR3, the DNA is TGTGCCAGCAGTTCGACGGACAGGCGGAACACTGAAGCTTTCTTT. This encodes CASSSTDRRNTEAFF.